This T cell receptor beta chain was sequenced during a study of blood T cell repertoires in COVID-19. This clone showed up just a few times. The method was immunoSEQ multiplex PCR; TCRdb's version includes in-frame clones alone and lacks a portion of them. Of 280,000 or so clones listed, almost 90% are singletons. The CDR3 is 17 amino acids. V was clipped by 3 bases and J by 4 bases, with 16 bases between them. Germline loops: CDR1 SGHAT, CDR2 FQNNGV. Source material: PBMCs or T cells enriched from blood (not recorded which). V is TRBV11-2 and J is TRBJ2-6; D is ambiguous. The TCR comes from a woman aged 18 to 35 with acute COVID-19. CDR3 bases: TGTGCCAGCAGCTTCAGGTGGTCCGGTTCCGGGGCCAACGTCCTGACTTTC. It specifies CASSFRWSGSGANVLTF.